Listed below are T cell receptor beta chains from one sample, sequenced in a study of CD8 T cells in Susac syndrome. TCRdb redid the calling of the immunoSEQ multiplex PCR reads with MiXCR, one entry per CDR3 protein. This table has fewer than 200,000 distinct CDR3 sequences, about 95% appearing once. Sequencing used CD4+ T cells from PBMCs. The receptors shown here come from a human donor in good health. Each CDR3 is given with its conserved first and last residue. A D gene is named only where the DNA matches it firmly. Expanded clones get a size class; other rows say once, few or many, or leave the size out.

>TRBV29-1|-|TRBJ2-6|-
CSVKRSGANVLTF
TGCAGCGTTAAGAGATCTGGGGCCAACGTCCTGACTTTC
>TRBV20-1|-|TRBJ1-1|once
CSASDGYTEAFF
TGCAGTGCTAGCGACGGCTACACTGAAGCTTTCTTT
>TRBV6-5|-|TRBJ2-1|-
CASSYSSNSNEQFF
TGTGCCAGCAGTTACTCGTCTAACAGCAATGAGCAGTTCTTC
>TRBV3-1|TRBD2|TRBJ2-1|-
CASSQVRLAGMRWNEQFF
TGTGCCAGCAGCCAAGTCAGACTAGCGGGAATGAGGTGGAATGAGCAGTTCTTC
>TRBV7-9|-|TRBJ1-1|-
CASSPYTEAFF
TGTGCCAGCAGCCCCTACACTGAAGCTTTCTTT
>TRBV7-7|TRBD1|TRBJ2-1|-
CASSSGTGGNNEQFF
TGTGCCAGCAGCTCCGGGACAGGGGGTAACAATGAGCAGTTCTTC
>TRBV29-1|-|TRBJ1-1|-
CSVVVRGAEAFF
TGCAGCGTTGTGGTCAGGGGCGCTGAAGCTTTCTTT
>TRBV11-3|TRBD2|TRBJ2-5|once
CASRDIRLAGAGTQYF
TGTGCCAGCAGGGATATCCGACTAGCGGGAGCCGGGACCCAGTACTTC
>TRBV13|TRBD2|TRBJ2-5|once
CASSRRAGEETQYF
TGTGCCAGCAGTCGTAGAGCGGGAGAAGAGACCCAGTACTTC
>TRBV20-1|TRBD2|TRBJ2-2|-
CSASGLAGAGELFF
TGCAGTGCTAGCGGACTAGCGGGAGCCGGGGAGCTGTTTTTT
>TRBV25-1|-|TRBJ2-7|-
CASRGSYEQYF
TGTGCCAGCAGGGGCTCCTACGAGCAGTACTTC